The 26 T cell receptor beta chains below were found in one sample sequenced in a study of cytomegalovirus exposure and HLA in healthy donors. With 60 Vbeta and 13 Jbeta primers, the PCR was carried out. Clones were sequenced by immunoSEQ multiplex PCR, and TCRdb holds only the in-frame ones, with some missing. The sample includes roughly 93,000 clones, 76% of them seen just once. Sequencing was done on a sample of PBMCs. Receptors originate from a middle-aged man in good health and CMV-seronegative.

The J gene is TRBJ2-4, the V gene TRBV7-9; 11 nucleotides agree with TRBD2. V dropped 2 bases and J dropped 1; count of bases not matched to a gene: 7. Germline V gene data show CDR1 as SEHNR and CDR2 as FQNEAQ (reference sequence). CDR3 size: 18 residues. The CDR3 sequence is CASSLPPRLAGAKNIQYF. As DNA, the CDR3 is TGTGCCAGCAGCTTACCCCCTCGACTAGCGGGGGCCAAAAACATTCAGTACTTC.

The rearrangement links TRBV10-3 to TRBJ2-5, with D tentatively TRBD1 (5 bases). Germline CDR1 ENHRY, CDR2 SYGVKD. V dropped 7 bases and J dropped 4 bases, with 19 bases sitting between them. This CDR3 region has 15 residues. The CDR3 reads CAITINPGKGETQYF. The CDR3 DNA follows: TGTGCCATCACAATCAATCCAGGGAAGGGAGAGACCCAGTACTTC.

This CDR3 is CASSEPGTGIYEQYF. The CDR3 bases are TGTGCCAGCAGCGAGCCCGGGACAGGTATTTACGAGCAGTACTTC. This sequence joins TRBV28 and TRBJ2-7; 8 bases fit TRBD1. The CDR3 sequence is 15 residues long. Germline V gives CDR1 MDHEN, CDR2 SYDVKM. V lost 6 bases, J lost 4 bases, and 11 bases stayed unmatched.

The genes are TRBV9 and TRBJ2-1, with D possibly matching TRBD1 (6 bases). Trimming left V 2 bases short and J 0 bases short, with 9 bases between. Germline CDR1 SGDLS, CDR2 YYNGEE. The CDR3 is 15 residues long. CDR3 amino acids: CASSVDRPSYNEQFF. CDR3 DNA sequence: TGTGCCAGCAGCGTGGACAGACCCTCCTACAATGAGCAGTTCTTC.

This clone was recorded a few times. The rearrangement joins TRBV13 to TRBJ2-3; 8 bases are shared with TRBD2. J lost 8 bases, V lost 2 bases, and 6 bases had no gene match. Germline assignment: CDR1 PRHDT and CDR2 FYEKMQ (reference sequence). This CDR3 has 14 amino acids. CDR3 DNA sequence: TGTGCCAGCAGCTTATTAGCGGGACCCGTTACGCAGTATTTT. Translation gives CASSLLAGPVTQYF.

The chain combines TRBV5-6 with TRBJ2-2; possible D gene TRBD2, 7 bases. CDR3 size: 15 residues. Per germline, CDR1 SGHDT and CDR2 YYEEEE. With 2 bases removed from V and 8 bases from J, the gap between germline ends came to 16 bases. In DNA form, the CDR3 reads TGTGCCAGCAGCTTTGTCCGGGGGGCAGGAGGGGAGCTGTTTTTT. Its translation is CASSFVRGAGGELFF. The full variable domain, its missing parts supplied by reference TRBV5-6 and TRBJ2-2, is DAGVTQSPTHLIKTRGQQVTLRCSPKSGHDTVSWYQQALGQGPQFIFQYYEEEERQRGNFPDRFSGHQFPNYSSELNVNALLLGDSALYLCASSFVRGAGGELFFGEGSRLTVL.

This clone has a handful of counts. The chain has TRBV6-5 and TRBJ2-1; no firm D call. With 6 bases removed from V and 1 base from J, the gap between germline ends came to 10 bases. Germline CDR1 reads MNHEY; CDR2 reads SVGAGI. The CDR3 runs to 14 residues. This chain's CDR3 is CASSMAGSYNEQFF. The CDR3 DNA reads as TGTGCCAGCAGCATGGCAGGATCCTACAATGAGCAGTTCTTC.

This chain joins TRBV30 and TRBJ1-5, with D possibly TRBD1 on 6 matching bases. The germline CDR1 and CDR2 sequences are GTSNPN and SVGIG (reference sequence). V was pared by 2 bases and J by 2 bases, with 10 bases between. CDR3 size: 14 residues. CDR3 region: CAWSRTARNQPQHF. CDR3 DNA sequence: TGTGCCTGGAGTCGGACAGCTCGCAATCAGCCCCAGCATTTT.

The CDR3 loop is CASSQGQGPVLGDTEAFF. The CDR3, as DNA: TGTGCCAGCAGCCAAGGTCAGGGGCCCGTGCTGGGCGACACTGAAGCTTTCTTT. This chain uses TRBV4-2 with TRBJ1-1; a weak D match, TRBD1 (6 bases). CDR1 and CDR2 (germline): LGHNA, YNFKEQ. The CDR3 totals 18 residues. V was cut by 1 base and J by 3 bases, with 21 bases left in between.

The chain uses TRBV6-1 and TRBJ1-2; 8 positions match TRBD1. CDR3 size: 15 residues. V lost 4 bases and J lost 4; bases outside the gene matches: 8. Looked up from germline, CDR1 is MNHNS and CDR2 is SASEGT. CDR3 DNA: TGTGCCAGCAGTGGAGGCCCGGGACAGGCCTATGGCTACACCTTC. It translates to CASSGGPGQAYGYTF.

For the CDR3, the DNA is TGTGCCACCAGCAGAGCGAGGGTTTACTATGGCTACACCTTC. Its translation: CATSRARVYYGYTF. The chain employs TRBV15 and TRBJ1-2; D gene ambiguous. CDR1 and CDR2 from the germline V gene are LNHNV and YYDKDF (reference sequence). V lost 1 base and J lost 3, with 9 bases in between. This CDR3 has 14 amino acids.

This clone was found a few times. The chain uses TRBV18 and TRBJ2-7; 9 nucleotides align to TRBD1. The CDR3 has 13 amino acids. CDR1 is KGHSH, CDR2 LQKENI, per germline. V trimming: 2 bases; J trimming: 10 bases; junction bases outside the gene matches: 6. As DNA, the CDR3 is TGTGCCAGCTCACCAGGGACAGGGTGCGGACAGTACTTC. It yields the protein CASSPGTGCGQYF.

The V gene is TRBV27, the J gene TRBJ2-1; D perhaps matches TRBD2 (5 bases). V shed 3 bases and J shed 5 bases, with 14 bases lying between them. This CDR3 contains 15 residues. Per the germline V gene, CDR1 is MNHEY and CDR2 is SMNVEV (reference sequence). This CDR3 is CASSLVSGLNNEQFF. The CDR3 coding sequence is TGTGCCAGCAGTTTGGTTTCGGGGTTGAACAATGAGCAGTTCTTC.

This clone was found once. The V call is TRBV10-3, the J call TRBJ1-2; the D is unclear. Germline CDR1 is ENHRY and CDR2 is SYGVKD. Trimming took off 10 bases at V and 0 bases at J, with 12 bases between the two ends. This CDR3 is 13 amino acids long. For the CDR3, the DNA is TGTGCCACCGACCGACAACCTAACTATGGCTACACCTTC. Its translation: CATDRQPNYGYTF.

This chain links TRBV6-4 with TRBJ1-5, with TRBD1 identical over 9 bases. The CDR3 is 13 amino acids. V lost 3 bases and J lost 7; bases outside the gene matches: 1. Germline CDR1 MRHNA, CDR2 SNTAGT. The CDR3 is CASSDDRGQPQHF. In DNA form, the CDR3 reads TGTGCCAGCAGTGATGACAGGGGGCAGCCCCAGCATTTT.

The chain's CDR3 is CASSLEAGRNEQFF. CDR3 DNA: TGTGCCAGCAGCTTAGAGGCAGGGCGAAATGAGCAGTTCTTC. The J gene is TRBJ2-1, the V gene TRBV7-3; tentative D call: TRBD1 (5 bases). V was shortened by 2 bases and J by 7 bases, with 12 bases between the two germline ends. Germline V lookup: CDR1 SGHTA, CDR2 FQGTGA. This CDR3 comprises 14 residues.

This chain links TRBV7-9 with TRBJ2-6, with 8 bases matching TRBD1. Germline V CDR1 and CDR2: SEHNR, FQNEAQ (reference sequence). With V trimmed by 2 bases and J by 1 base, 7 bases remained unmatched. This CDR3 comprises 18 residues. The CDR3 region is CASSLTWQGASGANVLTF. DNA for the CDR3: TGTGCCAGCAGCTTAACGTGGCAGGGGGCGTCTGGGGCCAACGTCCTGACTTTC.

V is TRBV5-4 and J is TRBJ1-1; 8 bases are a match to TRBD1. The germline V gene has CDR1 SGHNT and CDR2 YYREEE (reference sequence). The CDR3 sequence is 15 residues long. Losses at the gene ends were 0 bases for V and 2 bases for J; bases not matched to a gene: 3. The CDR3, as DNA: TGTGCCAGCAGCTTGGAAGGACAGGGTAACACTGAAGCTTTCTTT. The encoded protein is CASSLEGQGNTEAFF.

The chain combines TRBV29-1 with TRBJ1-4, with a possible D match to TRBD1 (5 bases). The CDR3 loop spans 11 amino acids. Germline CDR1 and CDR2: SQVTM and ANQGSEA. V lost 4 bases to trimming and J lost 7 bases, with 7 bases between them. CDR3 bases: TGCAGCGTTGGGGGGGGTGAAAAACTGTTTTTT. It translates to CSVGGGEKLFF.

The chain joins TRBV2 to TRBJ2-7; D remains unclear. Germline V gene data show CDR1 as SNHLY and CDR2 as FYNNEI. V gave up 6 bases and J gave up 0 bases, with 9 bases separating them. The CDR3 loop spans 13 amino acids. The CDR3 DNA reads as TGTGCCAGCAGACCTACTGGCTCCTACGAGCAGTACTTC. This translates into CASRPTGSYEQYF.

The chain recombines TRBV6-1 with TRBJ1-6; D unresolved. Germline V gives CDR1 MNHNS, CDR2 SASEGT. V was pared by 11 bases and J by 6 bases, with 17 bases between. The CDR3 runs to 14 residues. CDR3: CASVQVVSNSPLHF. CDR3 DNA: TGTGCCTCCGTCCAGGTCGTCTCTAATTCACCCCTCCACTTT.

The chain couples TRBV4-3 to TRBJ1-1, with unresolved D. The germline CDR1 and CDR2 sequences are LGHNA and YSLEER. V shed 1 base and J shed 1 base, with 16 bases lying between them. The CDR3 extends over 17 amino acids. DNA for the CDR3: TGCGCCAGCAGCCAAGTCGTTTTGCGTGATTCGAACACTGAAGCTTTCTTT. Amino acids: CASSQVVLRDSNTEAFF.

In DNA, the CDR3 is TGTGCCAGCAGCCATTTAGCGGGGGGTTCCACAGATACGCAGTATTTT. It yields the protein CASSHLAGGSTDTQYF. The chain recombines TRBV14 with TRBJ2-3; 10 bases agree with TRBD2. The J segment lost 2 bases and the V segment lost 3 bases, leaving 5 bases of the junction unmatched. Germline CDR1 reads SGHDN; CDR2 reads FVKESK. There are 16 residues in the CDR3.

This clone came up once. The CDR3 is CASRRDRGLVEFF. The CDR3 DNA follows: TGTGCCAGCCGTAGGGACAGGGGGCTGGTGGAGTTCTTC. The rearrangement links TRBV7-8 to TRBJ2-1, with TRBD1 matching 12 bases. J gave up 14 bases and V 8 bases, and 10 bases lay outside the gene matches. CDR3 length: 13 amino acids. The germline CDR1 and CDR2 sequences are SGHVS and FQNEAQ.

The rearrangement joins TRBV5-6 to TRBJ2-7, with TRBD1 matching over 9 bases. CDR3 length equals 18 residues. Germline V gives CDR1 SGHDT, CDR2 YYEEEE. V dropped 0 bases and J dropped 3; count of bases not matched to a gene: 13. CDR3 in amino acids: CASSLEYRRWDRDYEQYF. CDR3 nucleotides: TGTGCCAGCAGCTTGGAGTATCGCCGGTGGGACAGGGACTACGAGCAGTACTTC.

The V gene is TRBV6-5, the J gene TRBJ2-2, with a weak D call TRBD1 (6 bases). V was pared by 6 bases and J by 1 base, with 9 bases between. Per germline, CDR1 MNHEY and CDR2 SVGAGI. The CDR3 is made up of 14 amino acids. The CDR3: CASSRTVNTGELFF. CDR3 sequence (DNA): TGTGCCAGCAGCCGGACAGTGAACACCGGGGAGCTGTTTTTT.